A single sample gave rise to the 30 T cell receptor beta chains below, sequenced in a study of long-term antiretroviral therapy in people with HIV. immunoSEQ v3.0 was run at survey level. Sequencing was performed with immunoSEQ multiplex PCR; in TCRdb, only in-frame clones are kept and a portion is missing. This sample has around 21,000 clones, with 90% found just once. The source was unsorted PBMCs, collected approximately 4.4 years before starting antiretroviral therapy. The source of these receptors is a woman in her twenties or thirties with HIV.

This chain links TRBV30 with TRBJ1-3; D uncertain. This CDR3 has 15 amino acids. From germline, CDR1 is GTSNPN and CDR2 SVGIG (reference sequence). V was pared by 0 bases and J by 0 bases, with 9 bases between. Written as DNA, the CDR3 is TGTGCCTGGAGTGTCGCGGGGAACTCTGGAAACACCATATATTTT. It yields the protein CAWSVAGNSGNTIYF.

The CDR3 here is CASSREHQGFAFF. The CDR3 DNA is TGTGCCAGCAGTAGAGAGCACCAGGGGTTCGCTTTCTTT. The J gene is TRBJ1-1, the V gene TRBV27; D perhaps matches TRBD1 (6 bases). The CDR3 spans 13 residues. The V end was cut by 5 bases, the J end by 11 bases, with 18 bases between. CDR1 is MNHEY and CDR2 is SMNVEV in the germline V gene (reference sequence).

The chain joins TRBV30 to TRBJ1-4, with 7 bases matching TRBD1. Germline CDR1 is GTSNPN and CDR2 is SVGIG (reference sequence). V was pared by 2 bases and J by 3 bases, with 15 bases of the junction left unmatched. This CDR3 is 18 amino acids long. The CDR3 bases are TGTGCCTGGAGTCCTGGGACAGTCCCCACTTCGTCTAATGAAAAACTGTTTTTT. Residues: CAWSPGTVPTSSNEKLFF.

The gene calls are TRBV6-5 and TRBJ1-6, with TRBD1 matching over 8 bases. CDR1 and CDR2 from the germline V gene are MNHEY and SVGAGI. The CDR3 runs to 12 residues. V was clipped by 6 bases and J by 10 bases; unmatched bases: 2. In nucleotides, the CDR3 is TGTGCCAGCAGCGACAGGGGATCACCCCTCCACTTT. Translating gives CASSDRGSPLHF.

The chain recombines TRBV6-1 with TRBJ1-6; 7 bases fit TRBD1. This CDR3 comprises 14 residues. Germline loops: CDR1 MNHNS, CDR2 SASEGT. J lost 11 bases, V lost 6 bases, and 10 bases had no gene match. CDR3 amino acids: CASSADGQVPPLHF. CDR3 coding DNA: TGTGCCAGCAGCGCTGACGGACAGGTGCCACCCCTCCACTTT.

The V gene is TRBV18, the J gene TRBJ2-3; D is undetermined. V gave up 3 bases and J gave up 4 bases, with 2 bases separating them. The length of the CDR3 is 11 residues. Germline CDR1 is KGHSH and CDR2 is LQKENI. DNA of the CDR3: TGTGCCAGCTCACCCTCAGATACGCAGTATTTT. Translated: CASSPSDTQYF.

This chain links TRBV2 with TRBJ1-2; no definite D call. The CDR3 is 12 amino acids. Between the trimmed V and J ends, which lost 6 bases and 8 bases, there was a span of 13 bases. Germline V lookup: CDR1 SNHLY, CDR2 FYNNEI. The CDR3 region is CASRQTSGGYTF. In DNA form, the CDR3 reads TGTGCCAGCAGACAGACAAGCGGCGGCTACACCTTC.

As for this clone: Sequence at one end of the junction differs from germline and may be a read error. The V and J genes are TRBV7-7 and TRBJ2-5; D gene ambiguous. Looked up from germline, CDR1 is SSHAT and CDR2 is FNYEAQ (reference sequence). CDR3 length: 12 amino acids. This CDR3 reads CASSALQETQYF. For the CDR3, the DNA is TGTGCTAGCAGCGCCTTGCAAGAGACCCAGTACTTC.

CDR3 region: CAIQAQGDQPQHF. In nucleotides, the CDR3 is TGTGCCATCCAGGCACAGGGTGACCAGCCCCAGCATTTT. The chain carries TRBV10-3 and TRBJ1-5; a possible D gene is TRBD1 (6 bases). Trimming pared 8 bases from V and 7 bases from J, leaving 15 bases between. Looked up from germline, CDR1 is ENHRY and CDR2 is SYGVKD. This CDR3 contains 13 residues.

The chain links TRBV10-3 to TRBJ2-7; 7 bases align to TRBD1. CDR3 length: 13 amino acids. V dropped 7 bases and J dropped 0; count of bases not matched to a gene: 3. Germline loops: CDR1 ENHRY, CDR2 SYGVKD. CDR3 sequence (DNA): TGTGCCATCACCGGGGACAGCTCCTACGAGCAGTACTTC. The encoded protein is CAITGDSSYEQYF.

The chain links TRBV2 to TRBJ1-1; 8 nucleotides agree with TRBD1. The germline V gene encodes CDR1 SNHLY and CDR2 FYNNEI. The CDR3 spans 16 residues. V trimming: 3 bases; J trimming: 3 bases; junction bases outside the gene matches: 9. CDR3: CASSDRGLILDTEAFF. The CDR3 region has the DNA TGTGCCAGCAGTGACAGGGGGCTGATTTTGGACACTGAAGCTTTCTTT.

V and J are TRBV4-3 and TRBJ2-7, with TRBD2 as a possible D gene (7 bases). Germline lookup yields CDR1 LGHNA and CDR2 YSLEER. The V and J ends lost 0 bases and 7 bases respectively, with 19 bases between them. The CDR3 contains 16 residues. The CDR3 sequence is CASSQEEGGGSEEQYF. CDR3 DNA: TGCGCCAGCAGCCAAGAAGAAGGGGGGGGATCGGAAGAGCAGTACTTC.

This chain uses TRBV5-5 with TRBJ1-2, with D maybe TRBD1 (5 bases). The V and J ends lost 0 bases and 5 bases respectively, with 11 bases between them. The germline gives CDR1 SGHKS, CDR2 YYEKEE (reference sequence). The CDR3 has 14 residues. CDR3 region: CASSLEAGGYGYTF. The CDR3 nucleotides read TGTGCCAGCAGCTTGGAGGCGGGGGGGTATGGCTACACCTTC. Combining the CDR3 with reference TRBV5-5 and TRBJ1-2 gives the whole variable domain DAGVTQSPTHLIKTRGQQVTLRCSPISGHKSVSWYQQVLGQGPQFIFQYYEKEERGRGNFPDRFSARQFPNYSSELNVNALLLGDSALYLCASSLEAGGYGYTFGSGTRLTVV.

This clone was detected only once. The CDR3 region is CASTYDRAGYGYTF. In nucleotides, the CDR3 is TGTGCCAGTACCTACGACAGGGCTGGATATGGCTACACCTTC. The chain is built from TRBV19 and TRBJ1-2; 7 bases fit TRBD1. Looked up from germline, CDR1 is LNHDA and CDR2 is SQIVND (reference sequence). V was clipped by 7 bases and J by 5 bases; unmatched bases: 10. The CDR3 consists of 14 residues.

CDR3 in amino acids: CASSLGRWGAQETQYF. CDR3 in DNA: TGTGCCAGCAGCTTGGGGAGGTGGGGGGCCCAAGAGACCCAGTACTTC. The rearrangement links TRBV5-8 to TRBJ2-5, with D possibly being TRBD1 or TRBD2 (6 bases each). Germline assignment: CDR1 SGHTS and CDR2 YDEGEE. CDR3 length equals 16 residues. V was pared by 0 bases and J by 1 base, with 13 bases between.

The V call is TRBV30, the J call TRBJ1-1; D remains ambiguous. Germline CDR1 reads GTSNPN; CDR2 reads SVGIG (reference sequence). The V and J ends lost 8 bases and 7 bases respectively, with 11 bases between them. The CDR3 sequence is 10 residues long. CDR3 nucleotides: TGTGCCCAGGCGGTGGTTGAAGCTTTCTTT. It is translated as CAQAVVEAFF.

CDR3 sequence reads: CAGAVRQETQYF. Here the CDR3 DNA reads TGTGCCGGAGCAGTGAGGCAAGAGACCCAGTACTTC. The J gene is TRBJ2-5, the V gene TRBV2; unclear D gene. The germline V gene encodes CDR1 SNHLY and CDR2 FYNNEI. Deletions cut 11 bases from V and 2 bases from J, with 12 bases between. The CDR3 extends over 12 amino acids.

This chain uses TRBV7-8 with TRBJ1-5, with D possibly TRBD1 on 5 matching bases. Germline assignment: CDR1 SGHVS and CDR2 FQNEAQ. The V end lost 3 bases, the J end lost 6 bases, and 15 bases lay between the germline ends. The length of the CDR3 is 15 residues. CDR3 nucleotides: TGTGCCAGCAGCTTGTATCAGGGTCCAAGTCAGCCCCAGCATTTT. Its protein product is CASSLYQGPSQPQHF.

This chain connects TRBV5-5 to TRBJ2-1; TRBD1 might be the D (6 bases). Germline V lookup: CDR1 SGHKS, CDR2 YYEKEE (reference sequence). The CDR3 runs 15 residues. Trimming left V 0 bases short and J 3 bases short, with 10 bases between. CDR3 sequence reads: CASSLEQGYYNEQFF. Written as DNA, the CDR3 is TGTGCCAGCAGCTTGGAACAGGGCTACTACAATGAGCAGTTCTTC.

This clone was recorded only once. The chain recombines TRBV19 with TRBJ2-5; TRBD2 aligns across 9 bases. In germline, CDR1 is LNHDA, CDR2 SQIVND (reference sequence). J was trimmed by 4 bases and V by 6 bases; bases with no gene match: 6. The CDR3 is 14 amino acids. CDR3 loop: CASSPGLARETQYF. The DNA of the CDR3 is TGTGCCAGTAGCCCCGGACTAGCGCGAGAGACCCAGTACTTC.

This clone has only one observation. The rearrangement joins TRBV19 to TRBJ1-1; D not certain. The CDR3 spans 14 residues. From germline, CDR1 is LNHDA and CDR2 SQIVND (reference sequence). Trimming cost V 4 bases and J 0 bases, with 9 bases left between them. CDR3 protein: CASSTSTLNTEAFF. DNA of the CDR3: TGTGCCAGTAGTACCTCCACATTGAACACTGAAGCTTTCTTT.

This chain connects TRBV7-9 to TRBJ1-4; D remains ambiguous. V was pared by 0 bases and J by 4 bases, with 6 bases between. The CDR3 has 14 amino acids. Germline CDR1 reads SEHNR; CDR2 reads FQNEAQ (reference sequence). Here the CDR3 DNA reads TGTGCCAGCAGCTTAGCCGGTAGTAATGAAAAACTGTTTTTT. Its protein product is CASSLAGSNEKLFF.

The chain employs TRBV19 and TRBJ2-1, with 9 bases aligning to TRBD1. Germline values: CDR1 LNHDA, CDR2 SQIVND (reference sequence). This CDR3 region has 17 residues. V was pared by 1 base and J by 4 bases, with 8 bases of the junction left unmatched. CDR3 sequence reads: CASSIALGQGKYNEQFF. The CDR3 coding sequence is TGTGCCAGTAGTATAGCACTGGGACAGGGAAAATACAATGAGCAGTTCTTC.

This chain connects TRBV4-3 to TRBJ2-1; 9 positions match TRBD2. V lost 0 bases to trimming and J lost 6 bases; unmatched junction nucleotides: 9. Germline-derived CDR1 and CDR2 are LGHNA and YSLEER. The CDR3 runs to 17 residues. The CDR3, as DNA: TGCGCCAGCAGCCAAGATCTTTGGGCTAGCGGGGCCAATGAGCAGTTCTTC. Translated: CASSQDLWASGANEQFF.

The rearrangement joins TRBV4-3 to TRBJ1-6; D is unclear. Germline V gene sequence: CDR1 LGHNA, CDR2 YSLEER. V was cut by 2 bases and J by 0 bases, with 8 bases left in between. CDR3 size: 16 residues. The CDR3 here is CASSQKTASYNSPLHF. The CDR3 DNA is TGCGCCAGCAGCCAAAAAACAGCCTCCTATAATTCACCCCTCCACTTT.

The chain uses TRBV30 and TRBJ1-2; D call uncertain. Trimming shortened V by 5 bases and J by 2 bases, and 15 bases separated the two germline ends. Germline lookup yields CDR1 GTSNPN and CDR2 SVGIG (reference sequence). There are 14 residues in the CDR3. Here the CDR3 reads CAWDDPPENYGYTF. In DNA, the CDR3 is TGTGCCTGGGATGATCCACCAGAAAACTATGGCTACACCTTC.

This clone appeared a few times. CDR3 sequence (DNA): TGTGCCAGCAGTTTAACCCAGGGAGGTCTTGAGCAGTTCTTC. This translates into CASSLTQGGLEQFF. The V gene is TRBV27, the J gene TRBJ2-1, with D possibly matching TRBD2 (6 bases). The V and J ends lost 2 bases and 9 bases respectively, with 14 bases between them. Looked up from germline, CDR1 is MNHEY and CDR2 is SMNVEV (reference sequence). This CDR3 comprises 14 residues.

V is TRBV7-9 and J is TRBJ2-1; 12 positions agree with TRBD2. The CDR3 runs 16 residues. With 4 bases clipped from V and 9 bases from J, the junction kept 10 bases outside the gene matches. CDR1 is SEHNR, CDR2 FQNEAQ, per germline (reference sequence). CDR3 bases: TGTGCCAGCAGCTCCAGAGGTCTAGCGGGGGGGCTTGAGCAGTTCTTC. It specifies CASSSRGLAGGLEQFF.

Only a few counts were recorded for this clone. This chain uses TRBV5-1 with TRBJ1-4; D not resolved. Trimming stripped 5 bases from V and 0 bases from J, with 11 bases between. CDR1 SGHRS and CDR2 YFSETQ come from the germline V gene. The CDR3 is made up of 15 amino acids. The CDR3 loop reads CASRVGEATNEKLFF. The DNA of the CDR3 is TGCGCCAGCAGGGTAGGCGAGGCAACTAATGAAAAACTGTTTTTT.

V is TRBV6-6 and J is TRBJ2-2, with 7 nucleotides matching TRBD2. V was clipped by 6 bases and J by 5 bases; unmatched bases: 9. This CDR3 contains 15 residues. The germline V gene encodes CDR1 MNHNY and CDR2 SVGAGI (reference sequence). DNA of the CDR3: TGTGCCAGCAGCCCGGGGGGTAGAGGGACCGGGGAGCTGTTTTTT. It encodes CASSPGGRGTGELFF.